These 25 T cell receptor beta chains originate from one sample sequenced in a study of response to subunit inactivated influenza vaccine. TCRdb reanalysed the RT-PCR reads using MiXCR and keeps one entry per CDR3 protein. The table has about 160,000 distinct CDR3 sequences, about a tenth seen once. This specimen consisted of non-naive T cells sorted from PBMCs, obtained around seven weeks after vaccination. The receptors were gathered from a man aged 50 to 60 who received an inactivated influenza vaccine.

In its sample, this clonotype was seen many times. J is TRBJ2-1 and V is TRBV11-2; D perhaps matches TRBD1 (6 bases). Trimming took off 1 base at V and 4 bases at J, with 17 bases between the two ends. The CDR3 totals 17 residues. Germline V gene lookup returns CDR1 SGHAT and CDR2 FQNNGV. As DNA, the CDR3 is TGTGCCAGCAGCTTAGTCAGGGGTAGGGCACGATACAATGAGCAGTTCTTC. It specifies CASSLVRGRARYNEQFF.

In its sample, this clonotype was seen many times. The chain combines TRBV16 with TRBJ2-7; perhaps TRBD2 as D (5 bases). The CDR3 covers 15 residues. Trimming removed 0 bases from V and 4 bases from J, with 13 bases in between. Germline values: CDR1 KGHSY, CDR2 FQNENV. Here the CDR3 DNA reads TGTGCCAGCAGCCAATCCGCGAGGGCCTTTTACGAGCAGTACTTC. It encodes CASSQSARAFYEQYF.

The chain employs TRBV30 and TRBJ1-2; no definite D call. The CDR3 consists of 12 residues. CDR1 GTSNPN and CDR2 SVGIG come from the germline V gene (reference sequence). V was trimmed by 0 bases and J by 5 bases, leaving 7 bases between them. In DNA form, the CDR3 reads TGTGCCTGGAGTGTACGCGAATATGGCTACACCTTC. As protein: CAWSVREYGYTF.

This clonotype was seen at least ten times. The V gene is TRBV6-1, the J gene TRBJ1-2, with 8 bases matching TRBD1. This CDR3 region has 15 residues. In germline, CDR1 is MNHNS, CDR2 SASEGT. With 6 bases clipped from V and 3 bases from J, the junction kept 9 bases outside the gene matches. The chain's CDR3 is CASSLRTGSYYGYTF. In DNA form, the CDR3 reads TGTGCCAGCAGCCTACGGACAGGGAGTTACTATGGCTACACCTTC.

This clonotype was picked up many times. CDR3 in DNA: TGTGCCAGCAGTTACGATGTGTGGGACACTGAAGCTTTCTTT. This encodes CASSYDVWDTEAFF. The gene calls are TRBV6-2 or TRBV6-3 and TRBJ1-1; D is undetermined. The CDR3 covers 14 residues. Trimming removed 2 bases at V and 3 bases at J, with 10 bases between. CDR1 and CDR2 from the germline V gene are MNHEY and SVGEGT.

This clonotype was picked up many times. The chain combines TRBV2 with TRBJ2-7, with 7 positions matching TRBD1. In germline, CDR1 is SNHLY, CDR2 FYNNEI. The CDR3 has 15 residues. Germline trimming cut 5 bases from V and 2 bases from J; bases unmatched to any gene: 9. The CDR3 is CASSYRQGRTYEQYF. DNA for the CDR3: TGTGCCAGCAGTTACCGACAGGGAAGGACCTACGAGCAGTACTTC.

This clonotype was counted a few times. The J gene is TRBJ2-7, the V gene TRBV3-1; 9 bases are a match to TRBD1. In germline, CDR1 is LGHDT, CDR2 YNNKEL (reference sequence). V lost 6 bases, J lost 5 bases, and 2 bases stayed unmatched. The CDR3 runs 12 residues. CDR3 DNA: TGTGCCAGCAGACAGGGGGCGAACGAGCAGTACTTC. Translating gives CASRQGANEQYF.

In its sample, this clonotype was seen a few times. This sequence joins TRBV6-1 and TRBJ1-1; 7 nucleotides align to TRBD1. The CDR3 has 15 residues. Per germline, CDR1 MNHNS and CDR2 SASEGT. J was trimmed by 1 base and V by 6 bases; bases with no gene match: 8. DNA of the CDR3: TGTGCCAGCAGACTCCGGGACAGATCGAACACTGAAGCTTTCTTT. Translated: CASRLRDRSNTEAFF.

A few counts support this clonotype. The chain carries TRBV4-3 and TRBJ1-2; no clear D gene. Germline CDR1 LGHNA, CDR2 YSLEER. The CDR3 loop spans 17 amino acids. Trimming shortened V by 0 bases and J by 0 bases, and 14 bases separated the two germline ends. The CDR3 sequence: CASSQDWSPRANYGYTF. The CDR3 coding sequence is TGCGCCAGCAGCCAAGATTGGTCACCCCGAGCTAACTATGGCTACACCTTC.

This clonotype occurred many times. V and J are TRBV7-2 and TRBJ2-3; D is perhaps TRBD2 (5 bases). Germline V gene sequence: CDR1 SGHTA, CDR2 FQGNSA. The V gene lost 5 bases and the J gene lost 6 bases, with 9 bases spanning the gap. This CDR3 comprises 12 residues. CDR3: CASSLRVDTQYF. The CDR3 nucleotides read TGTGCCAGCAGCCTGCGGGTGGATACGCAGTATTTT.

The chain's CDR3 is CASSFQGANTGELFF. CDR3 nucleotides: TGTGCCAGCAGCTTCCAGGGGGCGAACACCGGGGAGCTGTTTTTT. The chain combines TRBV5-8 with TRBJ2-2; 7 nucleotides line up with TRBD1. V dropped 2 bases and J dropped 0; count of bases not matched to a gene: 1. CDR1 and CDR2 (germline): SGHTS, YDEGEE. The CDR3 covers 15 residues.

This clonotype was recorded a few times. This chain connects TRBV7-2 to TRBJ2-1; 9 positions agree with TRBD2. Trimming took 0 bases from V and 9 from J; bases not matched to a gene: 9. Germline CDR1 reads SGHTA; CDR2 reads FQGNSA. The CDR3 loop spans 16 amino acids. The CDR3 DNA follows: TGTGCCAGCAGCTTAGCGGGTCCGGGACTAGCTGGTGAGCAGTTCTTC. Translated: CASSLAGPGLAGEQFF.

This clonotype was detected only a few times. This chain joins TRBV4-1 and TRBJ2-7; D might be TRBD1 (6 bases). V was shortened by 3 bases and J by 2 bases, with 11 bases between the two germline ends. Germline V gene lookup returns CDR1 MGHRA and CDR2 YSYEKL. This CDR3 spans 14 amino acids. CDR3 in amino acids: CASSQPRQAYEQYF. DNA of the CDR3: TGCGCCAGCAGCCAGCCTCGACAGGCCTACGAGCAGTACTTC.

This clonotype was seen more than once but under ten times. V usage is TRBV29-1 and J usage is TRBJ2-3, with D hard to call. Germline V gives CDR1 SQVTM, CDR2 ANQGSEA. The V and J ends lost 5 bases and 0 bases respectively, with 9 bases between them. CDR3 size: 13 residues. CDR3: CSVLTFSTDTQYF. CDR3 coding DNA: TGCAGCGTTCTCACTTTTAGCACAGATACGCAGTATTTT.

The chain carries TRBV20-1 and TRBJ2-3; the D gene is possibly TRBD1 (6 bases). Germline CDR1 reads DFQATT; CDR2 reads SNEGSKA (reference sequence). CDR3 size: 14 residues. V shed 5 bases and J shed 2 bases, with 14 bases lying between them. DNA of the CDR3: TGCAGTGCTTGCGCACAGGGATACACAGATACGCAGTATTTT. Its protein product is CSACAQGYTDTQYF.

The chain uses TRBV27 and TRBJ1-5; tentatively, D is TRBD1 (5 bases). The CDR3 extends over 14 amino acids. Germline CDR1 reads MNHEY; CDR2 reads SMNVEV (reference sequence). The V end was cut by 1 base, the J end by 4 bases, with 8 bases between. The DNA for the CDR3 is TGTGCCAGCAGTTTATATAGGGGTAATCAGCCCCAGCATTTT. It specifies CASSLYRGNQPQHF.

This clonotype was seen at least ten times. The chain combines TRBV5-1 with TRBJ2-5, with 10 bases lining up with TRBD2. CDR1 is SGHRS and CDR2 is YFSETQ in the germline V gene. With 3 bases clipped from V and 5 bases from J, the junction kept 4 bases outside the gene matches. This CDR3 is 14 amino acids long. CDR3 in DNA: TGCGCCAGCAGCTCGAAGACTAGCGGGGAGACCCAGTACTTC. As protein: CASSSKTSGETQYF.

The chain has TRBV6-2 or TRBV6-3 and TRBJ2-6; 7 bases align to TRBD2. CDR3 length: 18 amino acids. V lost 8 bases to trimming and J lost 1 base; unmatched junction nucleotides: 14. Germline CDR1 MNHEY, CDR2 SVGEGT. CDR3 protein: CASQTVGAGVSGANVLTF. The CDR3 nucleotides read TGTGCCAGCCAAACCGTCGGGGCGGGGGTATCTGGGGCCAACGTCCTGACTTTC.

This clonotype was detected a few times. The CDR3: CSVLDGTDEQFF. CDR3 bases: TGCAGCGTTCTGGATGGGACCGATGAGCAGTTCTTC. The V gene is TRBV29-1, the J gene TRBJ2-1; perhaps D is TRBD1 or TRBD2 (5 bases each). CDR1 and CDR2 from the germline V gene are SQVTM and ANQGSEA. V lost 5 bases and J lost 8, with 13 bases in between. The CDR3 length is 12 residues.

This sequence joins TRBV10-3 and TRBJ1-2; no clear D. The CDR3 has 13 residues. V was shortened by 4 bases and J by 6 bases, with 12 bases between the two germline ends. Germline CDR1 reads ENHRY; CDR2 reads SYGVKD. The CDR3 is CAISVRASDGYTF. The DNA for the CDR3 is TGTGCCATCAGTGTGAGGGCCTCGGATGGCTACACCTTC.

The J gene is TRBJ2-5, the V gene TRBV7-2; D is perhaps TRBD2 (7 bases). This CDR3 contains 15 residues. V gave up 3 bases and J gave up 4 bases, with 15 bases separating them. Germline V CDR1 and CDR2: SGHTA, FQGNSA. The CDR3 DNA reads as TGTGCCAGCAGCTTGGGGGGGGCCGTAGGAGAGACCCAGTACTTC. Its protein is CASSLGGAVGETQYF.

In its sample, this clonotype was seen many times. The chain employs TRBV9 and TRBJ2-7; no reliable D call. Germline CDR1 reads SGDLS; CDR2 reads YYNGEE. There are 13 residues in the CDR3. With 0 bases removed from V and 7 bases from J, the gap between germline ends came to 11 bases. The chain's CDR3 is CASSVGPSHEQYF. For the CDR3, the DNA is TGTGCCAGCAGCGTAGGTCCCAGTCATGAGCAGTACTTC.

This clonotype was counted only a few times. The junction differs from germline at one of its ends, possibly a read error. CDR3 loop: CASSLSTASGQETQYF. CDR3 bases: TGTGCTAGCAGCTTATCCACGGCTAGCGGCCAAGAGACCCAGTACTTC. This chain joins TRBV7-7 and TRBJ2-5; 7 bases are shared with TRBD2. There are 16 residues in the CDR3. Germline V gives CDR1 SSHAT, CDR2 FNYEAQ (reference sequence).

The sample holds many counts of this clonotype. This chain joins TRBV7-9 and TRBJ1-2, with D possibly matching TRBD1 (6 bases). Germline lookup yields CDR1 SEHNR and CDR2 FQNEAQ (reference sequence). V lost 5 bases, J lost 4 bases, and 14 bases lay in between. The CDR3 extends over 14 amino acids. The CDR3 sequence: CASSAQGGSYGYTF. CDR3 bases: TGTGCCAGCAGCGCACAGGGCGGAAGCTATGGCTACACCTTC.

The chain employs TRBV14 and TRBJ2-1; no firm D call. The CDR3 contains 11 residues. V was shortened by 5 bases and J by 9 bases, with 8 bases between the two germline ends. CDR1 and CDR2 (germline): SGHDN, FVKESK. CDR3 protein: CASSYSSEQFF. The CDR3 DNA reads TGTGCCAGCAGCTACTCCAGTGAGCAGTTCTTC. The whole variable domain, remainder taken from reference TRBV14 and TRBJ2-1, is EAGVTQFPSHSVIEKGQTVTLRCDPISGHDNLYWYRRVMGKEIKFLLHFVKESKQDESGMPNNRFLAERTGGTYSTLKVQPAELEDSGVYFCASSYSSEQFFGPGTRLTVL.